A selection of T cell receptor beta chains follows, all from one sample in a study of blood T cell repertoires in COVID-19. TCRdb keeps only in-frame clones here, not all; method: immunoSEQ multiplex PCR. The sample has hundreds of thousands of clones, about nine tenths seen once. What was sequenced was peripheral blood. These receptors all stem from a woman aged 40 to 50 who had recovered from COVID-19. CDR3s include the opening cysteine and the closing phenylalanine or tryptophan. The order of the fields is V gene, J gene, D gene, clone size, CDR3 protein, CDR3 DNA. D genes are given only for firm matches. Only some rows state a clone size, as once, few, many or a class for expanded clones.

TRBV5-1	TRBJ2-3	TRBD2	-	CASSHAERSGGSTQYF	TGCGCCAGCAGCCACGCAGAGCGTAGCGGGGGGAGTACGCAGTATTTT
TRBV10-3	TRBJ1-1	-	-	CAIRMPGGNTEAFF	TGTGCCATCAGGATGCCGGGGGGGAACACTGAAGCTTTCTTT
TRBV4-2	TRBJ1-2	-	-	CASSQDSAGGTPDNYGYTF	TGTGCCAGCAGCCAAGATAGCGCCGGGGGGACACCGGATAACTATGGCTACACCTTC
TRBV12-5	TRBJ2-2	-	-	CASGSRGQNTGELFF	TGTGCTAGTGGTTCCCGCGGACAGAATACCGGGGAGCTGTTTTTT
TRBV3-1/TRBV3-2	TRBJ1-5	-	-	CASSQRCRTDKISNQPQHF	TGTGCCAGCAGCCAAAGATGTCGGACAGACAAGATTAGCAATCAGCCCCAGCATTTT
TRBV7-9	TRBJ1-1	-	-	CASATRGNTEAFF	TGTGCCAGCGCAACCAGGGGGAACACTGAAGCTTTCTTT
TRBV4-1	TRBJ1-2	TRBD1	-	CASSRPGQNYGYTF	TGCGCCAGCAGCCGACCGGGACAGAACTATGGCTACACCTTC
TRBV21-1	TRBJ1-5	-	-	CASSLPTGKVFDSNQPQHF	TGTGCCAGCAGCCTACCCACAGGGAAAGTTTTCGATAGCAATCAGCCCCAGCATTTT
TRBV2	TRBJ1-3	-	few	CASSELRLGNTIYF	TGTGCCAGCAGTGAACTTCGACTTGGAAACACCATATATTTT
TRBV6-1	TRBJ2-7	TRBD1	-	CASSEDLRTGPSSYEQYF	TGTGCCAGCAGTGAAGATTTACGGACAGGGCCGAGCTCCTACGAGCAGTACTTC
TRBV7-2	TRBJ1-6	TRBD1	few	CASSAQGNSPLHF	TGTGCCAGCAGCGCACAGGGGAATTCACCCCTCCACTTT
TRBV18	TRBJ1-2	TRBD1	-	CASSPGQGDLYGYTF	TGTGCCAGCTCACCCGGACAGGGGGATCTCTATGGCTACACCTTC
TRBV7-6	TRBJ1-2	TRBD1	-	CASSLSGTGYYGYTF	TGTGCCAGCAGCTTATCCGGGACAGGCTACTATGGCTACACCTTC
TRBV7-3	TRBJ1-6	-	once	CASSLRENSPLHF	TGTGCCAGCAGCTTACGTGAGAATTCACCCCTCCACTTT
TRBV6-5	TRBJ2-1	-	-	CASSYSYDGANEQFF	TGTGCCAGCAGTTACTCGTACGACGGAGCCAATGAGCAGTTCTTC
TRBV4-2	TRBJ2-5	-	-	CASSQARSGGETQYF	TGTGCCAGCAGCCAAGCTCGAAGCGGAGGGGAGACCCAGTACTTC
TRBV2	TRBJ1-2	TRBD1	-	CASSMTGYNYGYTF	TGTGCCAGCAGTATGACAGGGTACAACTATGGCTACACCTTC
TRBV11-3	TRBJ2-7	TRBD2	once	CASSIGGDSYEQYF	TGTGCCAGCAGCATCGGGGGGGACTCCTACGAGCAGTACTTC
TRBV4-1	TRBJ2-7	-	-	CASSQWFGGTYEQYF	TGCGCCAGCAGCCAATGGTTCGGCGGAACCTACGAGCAGTACTTC
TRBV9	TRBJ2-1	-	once	CASSVGGRQFF	TGTGCCAGCAGCGTTGGGGGGAGGCAGTTCTTC
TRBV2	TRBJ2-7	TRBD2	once	CASGPGLLAGGTSKQYF	TGTGCCAGCGGCCCAGGTTTACTAGCGGGGGGGACTTCAAAGCAGTACTTC
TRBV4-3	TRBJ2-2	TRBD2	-	CASSQERMPGASGVGTGELFF	TGCGCCAGCAGCCAAGAAAGGATGCCGGGCGCTAGCGGGGTCGGGACCGGGGAGCTGTTTTTT
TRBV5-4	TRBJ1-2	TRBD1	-	CASTTTGVTYGYTF	TGTGCCAGCACCACGACAGGGGTTACCTATGGCTACACCTTC
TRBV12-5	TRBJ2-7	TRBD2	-	CASGPGTTTGEQYF	TGTGCTAGTGGTCCCGGGACTACTACGGGCGAGCAGTACTTC
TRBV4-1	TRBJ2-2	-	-	CASSQDNRLGRTGELFF	TGCGCCAGCAGCCAAGATAATAGGCTAGGCCGGACCGGGGAGCTGTTTTTT
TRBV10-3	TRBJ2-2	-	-	CAISDPSHLAGSTGELFF	TGTGCCATCAGTGACCCTTCTCACCTTGCGGGGAGCACCGGGGAGCTGTTTTTT
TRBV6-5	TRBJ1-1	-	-	CASILAPWALTEAFF	-
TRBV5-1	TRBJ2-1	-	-	CASREQAYNEQFF	TGCGCCAGCAGGGAACAGGCCTACAATGAGCAGTTCTTC
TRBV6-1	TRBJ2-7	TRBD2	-	CASSGTSGGGRTYEQYF	TGTGCCAGCAGTGGGACTAGCGGGGGGGGCAGGACCTACGAGCAGTACTTC
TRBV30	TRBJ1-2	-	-	CAWSLRQSGNYGYTF	TGTGCCTGGAGTCTTCGACAGTCTGGGAACTATGGCTACACCTTC
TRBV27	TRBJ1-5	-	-	CASSLGLAGPRNQPQHF	TGTGCCAGCAGTTTAGGATTGGCGGGCCCACGGAATCAGCCCCAGCATTTT
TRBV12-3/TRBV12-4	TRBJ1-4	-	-	CASLNSPNEKLFF	TGTGCCAGCCTAAACAGCCCTAATGAAAAACTGTTTTTT
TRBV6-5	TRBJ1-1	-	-	CASSYGAGAGAFF	TGTGCCAGCAGTTATGGTGCAGGGGCAGGAGCTTTCTTT
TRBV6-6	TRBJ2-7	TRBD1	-	CASSPFRDRGYEQYF	TGTGCCAGCAGTCCCTTCAGGGACAGAGGATACGAGCAGTACTTC
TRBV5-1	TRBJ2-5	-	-	CASSLAEGGLSETQYF	TGCGCCAGCAGCTTGGCCGAGGGGGGGCTCTCTGAGACCCAGTACTTC
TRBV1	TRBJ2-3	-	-	CTSSLPTVERYNTDTQYF	TGCACCAGCAGCCTACCTACAGTGGAGCGGTACAACACAGATACGCAGTATTTT
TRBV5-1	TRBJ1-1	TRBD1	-	CASSPQGVNTEAFF	TGCGCCAGCAGCCCACAGGGGGTAAACACTGAAGCTTTCTTT
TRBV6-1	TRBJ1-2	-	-	CASSDGTYGYTF	TGTGCCAGCAGTGACGGTACCTATGGCTACACCTTC
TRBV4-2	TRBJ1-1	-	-	CASRRGAEAFF	TGTGCCAGTAGGCGCGGGGCTGAAGCTTTCTTT
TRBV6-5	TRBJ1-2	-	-	CASSPRRGGYTF	TGTGCCAGCAGCCCCCGGAGGGGTGGCTACACCTTC
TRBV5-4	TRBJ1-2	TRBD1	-	CASSFIFGTGLGYTF	TGTGCCAGCAGCTTTATATTTGGGACAGGGCTGGGCTACACCTTC
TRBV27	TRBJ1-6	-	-	CASSLSIRFPNSPLHF	TGTGCCAGCAGTTTATCGATCAGGTTCCCAAATTCACCCCTCCACTTT
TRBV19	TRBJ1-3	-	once	CASSQVLSGNTIYF	TGTGCCAGTAGTCAGGTTCTCTCTGGAAACACCATATATTTT
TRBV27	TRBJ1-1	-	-	CASSLSQGGVLYTEAFF	TGTGCCAGCAGTTTATCGCAGGGAGGGGTACTTTACACTGAAGCTTTCTTT
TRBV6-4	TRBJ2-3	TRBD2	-	CASRGLAGISTDTQYF	TGTGCCAGCAGGGGACTAGCGGGGATATCCACAGATACGCAGTATTTT
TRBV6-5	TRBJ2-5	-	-	CASSYSSFQETQYF	TGTGCCAGCAGTTACTCGTCATTCCAAGAGACCCAGTACTTC
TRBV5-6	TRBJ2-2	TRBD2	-	CASSLLSGGDTGELFF	TGTGCCAGCAGCCTGCTTAGCGGGGGGGACACCGGGGAGCTGTTTTTT
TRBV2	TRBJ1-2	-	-	CASSWGWGEGYTF	TGTGCCAGCAGTTGGGGTTGGGGGGAAGGCTACACCTTC
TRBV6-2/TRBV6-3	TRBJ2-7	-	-	CASSYDEREQYF	TGTGCCAGCAGTTACGACGAGCGAGAGCAGTACTTC
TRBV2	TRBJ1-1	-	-	CASSEDSFTEAFF	TGTGCCAGCAGTGAGGACAGCTTCACTGAAGCTTTCTTT
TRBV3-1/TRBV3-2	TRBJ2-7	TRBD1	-	CASSLDPGGGREQYF	TGTGCCAGCAGCCTTGACCCAGGGGGCGGTAGAGAGCAGTACTTC
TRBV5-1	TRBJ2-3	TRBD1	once	CASSLVGQGVDTQYF	TGCGCCAGCAGCTTGGTGGGACAGGGGGTAGATACGCAGTATTTT
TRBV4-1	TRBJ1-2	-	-	CASSQDGGGNYGYTF	TGCGCCAGCAGCCAAGATGGGGGGGGTAACTATGGCTACACCTTC
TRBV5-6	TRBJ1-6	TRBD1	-	CASSRQGLPLHF	TGTGCCAGCAGCCGACAGGGATTACCCCTCCACTTT
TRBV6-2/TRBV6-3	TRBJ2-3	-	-	CASSRQGTGFTDTQYF	TGTGCCAGCAGTCGACAAGGTACAGGGTTCACAGATACGCAGTATTTT
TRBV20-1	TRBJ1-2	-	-	CSAPQGYGYTF	TGCAGTGCTCCACAGGGCTATGGCTACACCTTC
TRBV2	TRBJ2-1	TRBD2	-	CASSDSGGAYNEQFF	TGTGCCAGCAGCGATAGCGGGGGAGCTTACAATGAGCAGTTCTTC
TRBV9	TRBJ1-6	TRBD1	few	CASSVKGQGNSPLHF	TGTGCCAGCAGCGTAAAGGGACAGGGGAATTCACCCCTCCACTTT
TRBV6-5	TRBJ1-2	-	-	CASSYAGGYGYTF	TGTGCCAGCAGTTACGCGGGAGGCTATGGCTACACCTTC
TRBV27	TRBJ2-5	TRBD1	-	CASSDRELETQYF	TGTGCCAGCAGTGACAGGGAGCTCGAGACCCAGTACTTC